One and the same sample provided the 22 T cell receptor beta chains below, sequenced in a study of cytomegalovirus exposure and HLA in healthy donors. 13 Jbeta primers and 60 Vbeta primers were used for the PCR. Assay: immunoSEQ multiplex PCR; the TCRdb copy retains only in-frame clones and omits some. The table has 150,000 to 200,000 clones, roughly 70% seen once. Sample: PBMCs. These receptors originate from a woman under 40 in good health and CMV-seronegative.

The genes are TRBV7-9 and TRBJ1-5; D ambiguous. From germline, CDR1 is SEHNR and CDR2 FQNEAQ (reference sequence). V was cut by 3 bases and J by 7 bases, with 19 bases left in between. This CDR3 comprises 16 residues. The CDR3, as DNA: TGTGCCAGCAGCTTTTTTTCGGGTACCTTGATACAGCCCCAGCATTTT. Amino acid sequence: CASSFFSGTLIQPQHF.

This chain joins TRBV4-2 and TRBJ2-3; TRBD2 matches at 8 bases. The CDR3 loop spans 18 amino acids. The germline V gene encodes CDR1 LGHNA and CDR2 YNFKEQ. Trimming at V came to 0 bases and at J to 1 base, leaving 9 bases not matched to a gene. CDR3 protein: CASSQERKGSGGTDTQYF. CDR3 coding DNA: TGTGCCAGCAGCCAAGAGAGGAAGGGTAGCGGGGGCACAGATACGCAGTATTTT.

CDR3 residues: CASSLQGQSDTQYF. The CDR3 nucleotides are TGCGCCAGCAGTCTACAGGGTCAGTCGGATACGCAGTATTTT. The V gene is TRBV5-1, the J gene TRBJ2-3; maybe TRBD1 (6 bases). The germline CDR1 and CDR2 sequences are SGHRS and YFSETQ. The CDR3 length is 14 residues. V was clipped by 5 bases and J by 6 bases, with 16 bases between them.

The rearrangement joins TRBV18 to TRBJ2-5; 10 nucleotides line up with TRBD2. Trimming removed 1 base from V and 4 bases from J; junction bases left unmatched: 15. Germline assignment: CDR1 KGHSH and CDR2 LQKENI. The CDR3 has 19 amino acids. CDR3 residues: CASSPQRKLAGTQGETQYF. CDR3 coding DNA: TGTGCCAGCTCACCACAGAGGAAACTAGCGGGGACTCAGGGAGAGACCCAGTACTTC.

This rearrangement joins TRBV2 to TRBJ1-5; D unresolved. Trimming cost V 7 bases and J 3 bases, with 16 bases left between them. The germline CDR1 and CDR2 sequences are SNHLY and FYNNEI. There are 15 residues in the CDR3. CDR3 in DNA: TGTGCCAGCACCAGGCGGGAAGTACCCAATCAGCCCCAGCATTTT. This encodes CASTRREVPNQPQHF.

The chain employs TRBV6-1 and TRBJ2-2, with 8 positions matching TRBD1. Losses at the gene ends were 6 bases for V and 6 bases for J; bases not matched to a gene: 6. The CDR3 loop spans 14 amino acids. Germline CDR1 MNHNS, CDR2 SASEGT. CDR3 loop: CASRLDRVAGELFF. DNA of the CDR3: TGTGCCAGCAGGCTGGACAGGGTAGCCGGGGAGCTGTTTTTT.

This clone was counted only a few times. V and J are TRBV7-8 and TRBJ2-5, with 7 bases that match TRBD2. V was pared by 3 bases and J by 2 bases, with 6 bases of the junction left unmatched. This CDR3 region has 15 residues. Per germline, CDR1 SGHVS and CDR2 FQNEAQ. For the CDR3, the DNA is TGTGCCAGCAGCTTCGGGGCTAGCGGACAAGAGACCCAGTACTTC. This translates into CASSFGASGQETQYF.

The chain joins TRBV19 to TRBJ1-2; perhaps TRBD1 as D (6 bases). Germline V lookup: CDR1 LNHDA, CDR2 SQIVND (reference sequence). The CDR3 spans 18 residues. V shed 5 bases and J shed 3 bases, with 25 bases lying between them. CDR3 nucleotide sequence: TGTGCCAGTAGTCCTCAGGTCCCCCGACAGGTGGGTGACTATGGCTACACCTTC. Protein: CASSPQVPRQVGDYGYTF.

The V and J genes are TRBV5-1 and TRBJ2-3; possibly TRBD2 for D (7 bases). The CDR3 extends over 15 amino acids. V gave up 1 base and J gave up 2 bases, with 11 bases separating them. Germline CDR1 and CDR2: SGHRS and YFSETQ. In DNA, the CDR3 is TGCGCCAGCAGCTTGTTGGGGGGGGCCACAGATACGCAGTATTTT. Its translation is CASSLLGGATDTQYF.

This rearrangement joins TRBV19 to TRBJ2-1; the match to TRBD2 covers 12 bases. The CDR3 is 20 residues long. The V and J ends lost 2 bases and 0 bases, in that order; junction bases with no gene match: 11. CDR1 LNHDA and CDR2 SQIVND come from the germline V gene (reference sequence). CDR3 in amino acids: CASSITVGLAGPSSYNEQFF. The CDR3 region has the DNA TGTGCCAGTAGTATAACGGTGGGACTAGCGGGTCCAAGCTCCTACAATGAGCAGTTCTTC. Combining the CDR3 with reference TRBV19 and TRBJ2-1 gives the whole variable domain DGGITQSPKYLFRKEGQNVTLSCEQNLNHDAMYWYRQDPGQGLRLIYYSQIVNDFQKGDIAEGYSVSREKKESFPLTVTSAQKNPTAFYLCASSITVGLAGPSSYNEQFFGPGTRLTVL.

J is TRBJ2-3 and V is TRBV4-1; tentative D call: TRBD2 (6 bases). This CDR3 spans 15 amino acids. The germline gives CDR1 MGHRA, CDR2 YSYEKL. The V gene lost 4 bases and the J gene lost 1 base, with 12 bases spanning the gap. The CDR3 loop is CASSRLGGGTDTQYF. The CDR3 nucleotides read TGCGCCAGCAGCCGGTTGGGCGGGGGCACAGATACGCAGTATTTT.

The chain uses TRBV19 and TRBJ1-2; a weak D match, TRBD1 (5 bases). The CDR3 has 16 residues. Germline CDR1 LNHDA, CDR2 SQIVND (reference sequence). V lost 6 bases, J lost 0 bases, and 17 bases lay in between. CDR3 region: CASSIGHRLANYGYTF. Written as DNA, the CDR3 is TGTGCCAGTAGCATCGGCCACAGGTTAGCTAACTATGGCTACACCTTC.

This CDR3 reads CASSLYRRTSYEQYF. For the CDR3, the DNA is TGTGCCAGCAGTTTATATCGGAGGACCTCCTACGAGCAGTACTTC. The V call is TRBV28, the J call TRBJ2-7; tentatively, D is TRBD2 (5 bases). This CDR3 region has 15 residues. CDR1 and CDR2 (germline): MDHEN, SYDVKM. Trimming removed 1 base at V and 0 bases at J, with 10 bases between.

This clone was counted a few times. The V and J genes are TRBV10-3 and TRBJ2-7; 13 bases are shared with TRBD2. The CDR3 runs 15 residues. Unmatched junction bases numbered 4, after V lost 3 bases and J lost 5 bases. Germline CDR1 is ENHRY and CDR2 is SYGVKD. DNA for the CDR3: TGTGCCATCAGTGAAGGACTAGCGGGAGAGGACGAGCAGTACTTC. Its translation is CAISEGLAGEDEQYF.

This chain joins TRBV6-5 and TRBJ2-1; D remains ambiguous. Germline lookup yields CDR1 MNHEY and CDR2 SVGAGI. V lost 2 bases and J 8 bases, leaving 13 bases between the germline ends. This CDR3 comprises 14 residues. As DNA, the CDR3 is TGTGCCAGCAGTTACGATCCCGATAGTGATGAGCAGTTCTTC. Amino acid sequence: CASSYDPDSDEQFF.

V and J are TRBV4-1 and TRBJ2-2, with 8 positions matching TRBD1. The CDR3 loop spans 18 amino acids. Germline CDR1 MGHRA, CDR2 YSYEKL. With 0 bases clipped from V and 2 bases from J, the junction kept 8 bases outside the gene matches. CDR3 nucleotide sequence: TGCGCCAGCAGCCAAGATTGGATACAGGGGGAAAACACCGGGGAGCTGTTTTTT. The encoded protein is CASSQDWIQGENTGELFF.

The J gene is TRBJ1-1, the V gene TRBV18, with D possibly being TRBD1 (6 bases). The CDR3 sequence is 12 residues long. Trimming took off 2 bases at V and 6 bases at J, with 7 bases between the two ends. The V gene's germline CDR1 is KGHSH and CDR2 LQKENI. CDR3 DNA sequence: TGTGCCAGCTCACCAGGACAGTCTGAAGCTTTCTTT. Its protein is CASSPGQSEAFF.

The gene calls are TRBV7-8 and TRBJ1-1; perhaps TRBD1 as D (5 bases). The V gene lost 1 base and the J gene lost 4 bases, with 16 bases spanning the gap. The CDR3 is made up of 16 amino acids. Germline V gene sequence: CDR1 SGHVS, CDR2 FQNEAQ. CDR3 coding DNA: TGTGCCAGCAGCTTAGTTGCAGGGAGGCTGCCCACTGAAGCTTTCTTT. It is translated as CASSLVAGRLPTEAFF.

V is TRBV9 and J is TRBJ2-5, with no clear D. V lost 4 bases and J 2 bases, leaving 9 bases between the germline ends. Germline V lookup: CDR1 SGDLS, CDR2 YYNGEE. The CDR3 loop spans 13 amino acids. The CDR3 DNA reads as TGTGCCAGCAGCCCTGACACTCAAGAGACCCAGTACTTC. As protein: CASSPDTQETQYF.

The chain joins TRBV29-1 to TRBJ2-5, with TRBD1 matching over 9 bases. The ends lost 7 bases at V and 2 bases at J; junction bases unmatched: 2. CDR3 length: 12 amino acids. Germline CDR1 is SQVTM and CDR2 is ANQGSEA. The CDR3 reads CSADRGQETQYF. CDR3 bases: TGCAGCGCTGACAGGGGGCAAGAGACCCAGTACTTC.

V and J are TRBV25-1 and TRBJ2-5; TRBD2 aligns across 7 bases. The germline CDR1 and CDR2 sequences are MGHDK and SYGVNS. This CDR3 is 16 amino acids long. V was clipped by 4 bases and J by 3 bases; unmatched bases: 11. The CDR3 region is CASSGHRTSGEETQYF. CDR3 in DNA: TGTGCCAGCAGTGGGCATAGGACTAGTGGGGAAGAGACCCAGTACTTC.

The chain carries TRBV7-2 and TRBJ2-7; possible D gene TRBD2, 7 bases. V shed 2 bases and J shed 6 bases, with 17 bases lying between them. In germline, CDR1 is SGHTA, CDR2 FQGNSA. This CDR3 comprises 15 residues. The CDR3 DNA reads TGTGCCAGCAGCTTAATGGGGGGGCGACGTTGCGAGCAGTACTTC. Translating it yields CASSLMGGRRCEQYF.